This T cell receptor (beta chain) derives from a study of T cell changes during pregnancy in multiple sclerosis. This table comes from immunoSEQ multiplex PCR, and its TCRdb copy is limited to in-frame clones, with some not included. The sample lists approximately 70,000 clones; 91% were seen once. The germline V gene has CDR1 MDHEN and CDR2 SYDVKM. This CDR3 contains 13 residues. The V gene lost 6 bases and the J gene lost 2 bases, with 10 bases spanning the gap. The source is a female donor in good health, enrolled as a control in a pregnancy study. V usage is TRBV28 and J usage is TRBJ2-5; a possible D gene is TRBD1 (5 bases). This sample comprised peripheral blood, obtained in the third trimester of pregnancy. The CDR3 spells CASRSQGQETQYF. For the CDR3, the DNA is TGTGCCAGCAGGTCGCAGGGTCAAGAGACCCAGTACTTC.